The rows below give T cell receptor beta chains drawn from one sample of a study of CD8 T cells in Susac syndrome. TCRdb re-derived calls from the immunoSEQ multiplex PCR reads in MiXCR, one entry per CDR3 protein. The data hold 180,000 or so distinct CDR3 sequences, with 90% to 95% observed a single time. The material sequenced was CD4+ T cells from PBMCs. These TCRs come from a human donor with multiple sclerosis. Both conserved end residues are part of each CDR3. Each record gives: J gene, clone size, D gene, V gene, CDR3 protein, CDR3 DNA. The D gene is left open where the match is weak. The size field is filled for only some rows; it gives once, few, many or a size class.

>TRBJ1-5|-|-|TRBV19
CASSIGYRPGGNQPQHF
TGTGCCAGTAGTATCGGTTACCGCCCGGGGGGCAATCAGCCCCAGCATTTT
>TRBJ2-1|-|-|TRBV12-3/TRBV12-4
CASVFSHGGNEQFF
TGTGCCAGCGTATTCTCCCATGGTGGCAATGAGCAGTTCTTC
>TRBJ2-3|-|-|TRBV5-1
CASSKADTQYF
TGCGCCAGCAGCAAGGCAGATACGCAGTATTTT
>TRBJ1-1|-|-|TRBV3-1
CASSQPGPALRAFF
TGTGCCAGCAGCCAACCGGGACCGGCATTGAGGGCTTTCTTT
>TRBJ2-7|-|-|TRBV29-1
CSVRGVQLKQYF
TGCAGCGTTAGGGGTGTGCAATTAAAGCAGTACTTC
>TRBJ2-7|-|TRBD1|TRBV2
CASSDRDRGSYEQYF
TGTGCCAGCAGTGATCGGGACAGGGGCTCCTACGAGCAGTACTTC
>TRBJ1-5|-|TRBD1|TRBV29-1
CSVGVQGDQPQHF
TGCAGCGTTGGGGTACAGGGGGATCAGCCCCAGCATTTT
>TRBJ2-7|-|-|TRBV30
CAWSVDRQREQYF
TGTGCCTGGAGTGTTGACCGCCAACGGGAGCAGTACTTC
>TRBJ2-1|-|-|TRBV11-2
CASSREAGFGANEQFF
TGTGCCAGCAGTCGCGAGGCCGGTTTCGGGGCCAATGAGCAGTTCTTC
>TRBJ2-7|-|-|TRBV20-1
CSAVPWDSPVEQYF
TGCAGTGCTGTACCTTGGGACTCACCCGTCGAGCAGTACTTC
>TRBJ2-7|-|-|TRBV30
CAWLPKTRSYEQYF
TGTGCCTGGCTCCCCAAAACCAGGTCCTACGAGCAGTACTTC
>TRBJ2-7|once|TRBD2|TRBV29-1
CSVGSRSGGTLYEQYF
TGCAGCGTTGGAAGCAGGAGCGGGGGGACCTTATACGAGCAGTACTTC
>TRBJ2-6|-|TRBD1|TRBV5-4
CASSLVGQGPSGANVLTF
TGTGCCAGCAGCTTGGTTGGACAGGGTCCCTCTGGGGCCAACGTCCTGACTTTC
>TRBJ2-1|-|-|TRBV9
CASSPAGGWGEQFF
TGTGCCAGCAGCCCCGCCGGGGGTTGGGGTGAGCAGTTCTTC
>TRBJ1-1|-|-|TRBV7-9
CASTPGRDTEAFF
TGTGCCAGCACCCCAGGAAGGGACACTGAAGCTTTCTTT
>TRBJ2-1|-|-|TRBV3-1
CASSPLGSNEQFF
TGTGCCAGCAGCCCACTAGGAAGCAATGAGCAGTTCTTC
>TRBJ1-2|-|-|TRBV7-2
CASSLASGNYGYTF
TGTGCCAGCAGCTTAGCCTCGGGGAACTATGGCTACACCTTC
>TRBJ2-7|-|TRBD1|TRBV11-3
CASSLRTGSYEQYF
TGTGCCAGCAGCCTACGGACAGGCTCCTACGAGCAGTACTTC
>TRBJ2-5|-|TRBD1|TRBV20-1
CSASRGPQETQYF
TGCAGTGCTAGCAGGGGGCCCCAAGAGACCCAGTACTTC
>TRBJ1-2|-|-|TRBV27
CASSFRGWYGYTF
TGTGCCAGCAGTTTCCGGGGATGGTATGGCTACACCTTC
>TRBJ2-5|-|-|TRBV30
CAWSDGGRKTQYF
TGTGCCTGGAGTGACGGGGGGCGAAAGACCCAGTACTTC
>TRBJ1-5|-|-|TRBV30
CAWSVGSQPQHF
TGTGCCTGGAGTGTAGGAAGTCAGCCCCAGCATTTT
>TRBJ1-1|-|-|TRBV7-8
CASEPRGNTEAFF
TGTGCCAGCGAACCAAGAGGGAACACTGAAGCTTTCTTT
>TRBJ1-1|-|TRBD1|TRBV6-2/TRBV6-3
CASSYSGTVNTEAFF
TGTGCCAGCAGTTATTCCGGGACAGTCAACACTGAAGCTTTCTTT
>TRBJ2-3|-|-|TRBV20-1
CSARVLGHEGTDTQYF
TGCAGTGCTAGAGTACTGGGACACGAAGGCACAGATACGCAGTATTTT
>TRBJ2-4|few|TRBD1|TRBV12-3/TRBV12-4
CASSPRTGENIQYF
TGTGCCAGCAGTCCCCGGACAGGGGAAAACATTCAGTACTTC
>TRBJ2-1|-|-|TRBV20-1
CSARVLFEQFF
TGCAGTGCTAGAGTGCTATTCGAGCAGTTCTTC
>TRBJ1-4|-|-|TRBV7-9
CASSLRAGDEKLFF
TGTGCCAGCAGCTTACGGGCCGGGGATGAAAAACTGTTTTTT
>TRBJ2-5|-|TRBD2|TRBV12-3/TRBV12-4
CASSLTAGVETQYF
TGTGCCAGCAGTTTAACAGCGGGAGTCGAGACCCAGTACTTC
>TRBJ2-4|-|-|TRBV9
CASSVDAAGNIQYF
TGTGCCAGCAGCGTAGACGCGGCGGGAAACATTCAGTACTTC
>TRBJ2-3|-|-|TRBV5-1
CASSLGQDADTQYF
TGCGCCAGCAGCTTGGGACAGGACGCAGATACGCAGTATTTT
>TRBJ1-4|-|-|TRBV5-1
CASSEAASVENEKLFF
TGCGCCAGCAGTGAGGCAGCAAGCGTAGAAAATGAAAAACTGTTTTTT
>TRBJ1-2|-|-|TRBV6-6
CASSYSVLGGNGYTF
TGTGCCAGCAGTTACTCGGTCTTGGGTGGAAATGGCTACACCTTC
>TRBJ2-5|once|-|TRBV20-1
CSAKGAETQYF
TGCAGTGCTAAAGGGGCGGAGACCCAGTACTTC
>TRBJ2-7|-|TRBD2|TRBV13
CASSLRASGGGEQYF
TGTGCCAGCAGCTTACGGGCTAGCGGGGGTGGCGAGCAGTACTTC
>TRBJ1-1|-|-|TRBV25-1
CASRGLGTEAFF
TGTGCCAGCCGTGGTTTAGGCACTGAAGCTTTCTTT
>TRBJ2-2|-|TRBD1|TRBV6-1
CASRPAGTANTGELFF
TGTGCCAGCAGACCGGCCGGGACAGCGAACACCGGGGAGCTGTTTTTT
>TRBJ1-2|-|TRBD1|TRBV30
CAWSSGQGNYGYTF
TGTGCCTGGAGCTCAGGACAGGGCAACTATGGCTACACCTTC
>TRBJ1-1|-|-|TRBV9
CASSVRAATEAFF
TGTGCCAGCAGCGTAAGAGCGGCCACTGAAGCTTTCTTT
>TRBJ2-1|-|-|TRBV4-1
CASSFTHLAAYNEQFF
TGCGCCAGCAGCTTCACTCACCTAGCCGCCTACAATGAGCAGTTCTTC
>TRBJ2-7|-|-|TRBV5-6
CASSRRAGDHYEQYF
TGTGCCAGCAGCCGGAGGGCAGGGGACCATTACGAGCAGTACTTC